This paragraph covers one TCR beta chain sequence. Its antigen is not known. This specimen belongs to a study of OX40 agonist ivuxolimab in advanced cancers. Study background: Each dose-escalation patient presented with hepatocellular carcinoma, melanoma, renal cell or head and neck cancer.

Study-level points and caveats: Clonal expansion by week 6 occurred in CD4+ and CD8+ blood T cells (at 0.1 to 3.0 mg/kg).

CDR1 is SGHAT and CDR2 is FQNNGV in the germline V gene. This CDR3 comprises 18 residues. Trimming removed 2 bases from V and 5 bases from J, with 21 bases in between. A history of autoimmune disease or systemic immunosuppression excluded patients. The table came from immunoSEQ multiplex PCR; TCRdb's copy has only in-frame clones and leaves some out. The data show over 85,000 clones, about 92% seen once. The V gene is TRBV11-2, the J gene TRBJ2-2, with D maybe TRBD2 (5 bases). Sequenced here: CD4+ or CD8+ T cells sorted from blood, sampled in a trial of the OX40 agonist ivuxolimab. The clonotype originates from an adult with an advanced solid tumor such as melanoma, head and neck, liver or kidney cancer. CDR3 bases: TGTGCCAGCAGCTTACGGGAAAACCCATTCCGAGAGACCGGGGAGCTGTTTTTT. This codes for CASSLRENPFRETGELFF.